This TCR beta chain was sequenced during a study of blood T cell repertoires in COVID-19. Study-wide background: Sites across the United States, Italy and Spain contributed samples from acute and convalescent COVID-19. PBMCs, B-cell-depleted T cells, or T cells were the source of the cDNA or gDNA that made up the material.

The repertoire was sequenced with immunoSEQ multiplex PCR; TCRdb's copy has only in-frame clones and lacks some. Seen here are approximately 300,000 clones, approximately 87% observed once, and the top ten hold 5.3%. The CDR3 runs to 14 residues. The ends were cut back, 5 bases at V and 7 bases at J, with 13 bases in the middle. Germline values: CDR1 SGHRS, CDR2 YFSETQ. Study members were between roughly 18 and 100 years old and lived in 20 to 30 US regions. Cohorts were based on clinical histories the participants reported. The TCR comes from a woman younger than 45 who had recovered from COVID-19. What was sequenced was PBMCs or T cells enriched from blood (not recorded which). This chain links TRBV5-1 with TRBJ1-6; no reliable D call. The CDR3 loop reads CASRPGEGNSPLHF. The CDR3, as DNA: TGCGCCAGCAGACCGGGAGAAGGGAATTCACCCCTCCACTTT.